This T cell receptor (beta chain) came from a study of blood T cell repertoires in COVID-19. This clone was recorded a few times. V was clipped by 5 bases and J by 3 bases, with 11 bases between them. The CDR3 consists of 14 residues. CDR1 and CDR2 from the germline V gene are LNHDA and SQIVND (reference sequence). The protocol was immunoSEQ multiplex PCR, while the TCRdb copy is restricted to in-frame clones and leaves out a portion. The data contain just over 95,000 clones, around 76% of them singletons. Specimen: peripheral blood. The chain couples TRBV19 to TRBJ1-3, with D tentatively TRBD1 (6 bases). The origin of this receptor is a man aged 80 or over with acute or convalescent COVID-19. CDR3: CASSVRGYGNTIYF. In DNA, the CDR3 is TGTGCCAGTAGTGTCAGGGGATATGGAAACACCATATATTTT.